What follows is one T cell receptor (beta chain) and its context. The data were taken from a study of T cell changes during pregnancy in multiple sclerosis. The V and J ends lost 0 bases and 3 bases, in that order; junction bases with no gene match: 2. CDR3 length: 14 residues. The germline gives CDR1 SGHTS, CDR2 YDEGEE. The data were produced by immunoSEQ multiplex PCR, yet TCRdb's version contains in-frame clones alone and is incomplete. Of tens of thousands of clones listed, 85% to 95% were seen once; the top ten hold approximately 0.41%. The rearrangement joins TRBV5-8 to TRBJ2-7, with 8 bases aligning to TRBD1. Sequencing used CD4+ T cells from peripheral blood mononuclear cells, obtained after pregnancy. The clonotype comes from a female donor with multiple sclerosis, enrolled in a pregnancy study. The CDR3 DNA reads TGTGCCAGCAGCTTGGGACAGGGGTACTACGAGCAGTACTTC. Protein sequence: CASSLGQGYYEQYF. The entire variable domain, with the rest obtained from reference TRBV5-8 and TRBJ2-7, is as follows: EAGVTQSPTHLIKTRGQQATLRCSPISGHTSVYWYQQALGLGLQFLLWYDEGEERNRGNFPPRFSGRQFPNYSSELNVNALELEDSALYLCASSLGQGYYEQYFGPGTRLTVT.